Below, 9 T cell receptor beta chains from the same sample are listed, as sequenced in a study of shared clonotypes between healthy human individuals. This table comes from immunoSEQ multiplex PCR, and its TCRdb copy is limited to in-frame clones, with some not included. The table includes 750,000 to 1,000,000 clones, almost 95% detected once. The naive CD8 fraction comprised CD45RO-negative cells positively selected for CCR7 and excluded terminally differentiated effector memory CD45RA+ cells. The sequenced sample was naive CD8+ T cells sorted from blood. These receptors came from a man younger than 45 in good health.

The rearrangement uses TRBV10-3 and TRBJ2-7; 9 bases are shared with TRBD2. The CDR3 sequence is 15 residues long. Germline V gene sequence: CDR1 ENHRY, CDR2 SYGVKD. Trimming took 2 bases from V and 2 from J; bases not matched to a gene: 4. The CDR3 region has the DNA TGTGCCATCAGTGAGGCCAGCGGGAGGCCCTACGAGCAGTACTTC. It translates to CAISEASGRPYEQYF.

DNA for the CDR3: TGTGCCGTGAGGGACGGTAGCTCCTACGAGCAGTACTTC. Its protein is CAVRDGSSYEQYF. V is TRBV7-6 and J is TRBJ2-7, with D perhaps TRBD1 or TRBD2 (5 bases each). Trimming shortened V by 11 bases and J by 0 bases, and 14 bases separated the two germline ends. The germline CDR1 and CDR2 sequences are SGHVS and FNYEAQ. The CDR3 extends over 13 amino acids.

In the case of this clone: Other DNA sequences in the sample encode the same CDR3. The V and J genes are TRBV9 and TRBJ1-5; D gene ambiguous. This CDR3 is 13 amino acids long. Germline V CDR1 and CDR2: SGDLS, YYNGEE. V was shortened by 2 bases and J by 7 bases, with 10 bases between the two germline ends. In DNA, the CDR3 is TGTGCCAGCAGCGTTGAGGGTGGGCAGCCCCAGCATTTT. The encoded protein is CASSVEGGQPQHF.

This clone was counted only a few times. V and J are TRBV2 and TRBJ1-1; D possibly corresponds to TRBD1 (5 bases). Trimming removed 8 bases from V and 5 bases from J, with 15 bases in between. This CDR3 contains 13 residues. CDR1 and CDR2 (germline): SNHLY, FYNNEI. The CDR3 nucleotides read TGTGCCAGCTCCGGGCCAGGGAATACTGAAGCTTTCTTT. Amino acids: CASSGPGNTEAFF.

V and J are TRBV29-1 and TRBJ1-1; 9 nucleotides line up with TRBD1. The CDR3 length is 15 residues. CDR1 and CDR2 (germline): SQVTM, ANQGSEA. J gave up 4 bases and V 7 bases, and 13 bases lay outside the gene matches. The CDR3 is CSAPGRTGAGTEAFF. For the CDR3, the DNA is TGCAGCGCCCCGGGAAGGACAGGGGCGGGCACTGAAGCTTTCTTT. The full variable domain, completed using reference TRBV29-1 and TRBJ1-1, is SAVISQKPSRDICQRGTSLTIQCQVDSQVTMMFWYRQQPGQSLTLIATANQGSEATYESGFVIDKFPISRPNLTFSTLTVSNMSPEDSSIYLCSAPGRTGAGTEAFFGQGTRLTVV.

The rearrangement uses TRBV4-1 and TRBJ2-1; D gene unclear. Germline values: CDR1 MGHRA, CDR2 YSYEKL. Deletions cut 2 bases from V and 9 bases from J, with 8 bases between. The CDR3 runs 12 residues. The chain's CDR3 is CASSQPDGEQFF. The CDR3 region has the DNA TGCGCCAGCAGCCAACCGGACGGTGAGCAGTTCTTC.

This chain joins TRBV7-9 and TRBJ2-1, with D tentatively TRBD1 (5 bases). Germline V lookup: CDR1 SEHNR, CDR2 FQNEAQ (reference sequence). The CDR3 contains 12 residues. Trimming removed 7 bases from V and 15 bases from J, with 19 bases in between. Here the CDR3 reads CASNRPKPLSFF. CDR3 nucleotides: TGTGCCAGCAACAGGCCGAAGCCTCTCTCGTTCTTC. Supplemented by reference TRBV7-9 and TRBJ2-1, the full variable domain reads DTGVSQNPRHKITKRGQNVTFRCDPISEHNRLYWYRQTLGQGPEFLTYFQNEAQLEKSRLLSDRFSAERPKGSFSTLEIQRTEQGDSAMYLCASNRPKPLSFFGPGTRLTVL.

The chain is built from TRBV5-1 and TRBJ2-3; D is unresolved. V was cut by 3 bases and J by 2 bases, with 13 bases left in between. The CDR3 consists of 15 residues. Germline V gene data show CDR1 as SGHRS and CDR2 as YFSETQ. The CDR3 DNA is TGCGCCAGCAGCTCAGGACGGACGGTCACAGATACGCAGTATTTT. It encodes CASSSGRTVTDTQYF.

CDR3 sequence (DNA): TGTGCCAGCTCACCGAGAGAGGACTCCTACGAGCAGTACTTC. Residues: CASSPREDSYEQYF. This chain uses TRBV18 with TRBJ2-7; D gene uncertain. CDR1 and CDR2 (germline): KGHSH, LQKENI. The CDR3 extends over 14 amino acids. V was shortened by 3 bases and J by 0 bases, with 9 bases between the two germline ends.